Presented here are 22 T cell receptor beta chains from one specimen sequenced in a study of CD8 T cells in Susac syndrome. The RNA, 0.5 to 1 ug, was put through reverse transcription using random hexamers. TCRdb used MiXCR to reprocess the immunoSEQ multiplex PCR reads, holding one entry per CDR3 protein. Of 150,000 to 200,000 distinct CDR3 sequences in the sample, roughly 95% are singletons; the top ten hold around 0.15%. The source material was CD8+ T cells from PBMCs. Source of these receptors: a human donor with multiple sclerosis.

The chain has TRBV29-1 and TRBJ1-1; tentatively, D is TRBD1 (5 bases). The germline V and J ends were trimmed by 3 bases and 1 base, with 12 bases remaining between them. CDR1 is SQVTM, CDR2 ANQGSEA, per germline. CDR3 size: 14 residues. DNA for the CDR3: TGCAGCGTTGAGTATCAGGGAGGGAACACTGAAGCTTTCTTT. Its protein product is CSVEYQGGNTEAFF.

The chain carries TRBV27 and TRBJ1-6; D remains unclear. The germline CDR1 and CDR2 sequences are MNHEY and SMNVEV (reference sequence). V dropped 5 bases and J dropped 10 bases, with 18 bases sitting between them. The CDR3 spans 15 residues. The chain's CDR3 is CASSPLEGLGSPLHF. The CDR3 DNA follows: TGTGCCAGCAGTCCTCTGGAGGGTCTAGGATCACCCCTCCACTTT.

The V call is TRBV19, the J call TRBJ2-1, with TRBD2 matching over 13 bases. The germline V gene encodes CDR1 LNHDA and CDR2 SQIVND (reference sequence). The V segment lost 5 bases and the J segment 7 bases; nucleotides outside the gene matches: 5. This CDR3 region has 15 residues. Written as DNA, the CDR3 is TGTGCCAGTAGTGTCGGGACTAGCGGGATTAATGAGCAGTTCTTC. Protein sequence: CASSVGTSGINEQFF.

DNA of the CDR3: TGTGCCAGCAGCCAAGGAACAAGCTACTCCTACAATGAGCAGTTCTTC. The encoded protein is CASSQGTSYSYNEQFF. V usage is TRBV3-1 and J usage is TRBJ2-1, with no clear D. The CDR3 loop spans 16 amino acids. Germline V gives CDR1 LGHDT, CDR2 YNNKEL (reference sequence). V was shortened by 1 base and J by 0 bases, with 10 bases between the two germline ends.

The chain employs TRBV27 and TRBJ2-7, with D possibly being TRBD1 or TRBD2 (5 bases each). Germline CDR1 reads MNHEY; CDR2 reads SMNVEV (reference sequence). The CDR3 totals 14 residues. V was shortened by 6 bases and J by 5 bases, with 17 bases between the two germline ends. The CDR3 nucleotides read TGTGCCAGCAGACCCGGGGCTGTGGTCCACGAGCAGTACTTC. Its translation is CASRPGAVVHEQYF.

The chain joins TRBV6-1 to TRBJ1-5; no definite D call. Germline assignment: CDR1 MNHNS and CDR2 SASEGT. With 3 bases removed from V and 6 bases from J, the gap between germline ends came to 3 bases. CDR3 length: 11 amino acids. CDR3 loop: CASSEGQPQHF. The CDR3 nucleotides read TGTGCCAGCAGTGAGGGTCAGCCCCAGCATTTT.

The chain uses TRBV19 and TRBJ2-5, with 8 bases aligning to TRBD1. This CDR3 is 16 amino acids long. The germline gives CDR1 LNHDA, CDR2 SQIVND (reference sequence). The trim removed 6 bases at V and 5 bases at J, leaving 14 bases unmatched. Here the CDR3 reads CASSSKHTGGLETQYF. The CDR3 nucleotides read TGTGCCAGTAGCTCCAAGCACACAGGGGGATTGGAGACCCAGTACTTC.

This chain uses TRBV29-1 with TRBJ1-1, with TRBD1 identical over 9 bases. This CDR3 contains 11 residues. Per the germline V gene, CDR1 is SQVTM and CDR2 is ANQGSEA. The ends lost 6 bases at V and 6 bases at J; junction bases unmatched: 2. In nucleotides, the CDR3 is TGCAGCGTGCGACAGGGGGCTGAAGCTTTCTTT. Translating it yields CSVRQGAEAFF.

This clonotype was seen once. This chain uses TRBV2 with TRBJ2-7; no clear D. This CDR3 has 13 residues. With 7 bases removed from V and 2 bases from J, the gap between germline ends came to 12 bases. CDR1 is SNHLY, CDR2 FYNNEI, per germline. The CDR3 is CASKIFPTYEQYF. The CDR3 bases are TGTGCCAGCAAAATCTTCCCGACCTACGAGCAGTACTTC.

The chain couples TRBV30 to TRBJ2-7; TRBD2 matches 7 bases. J lost 4 bases, V lost 0 bases, and 6 bases had no gene match. This CDR3 contains 14 residues. CDR1 and CDR2 (germline): GTSNPN, SVGIG (reference sequence). The CDR3 DNA is TGTGCCTGGAGTGTGGGCGGGAGAGGTTACGAGCAGTACTTC. Amino acids: CAWSVGGRGYEQYF.

The chain links TRBV28 to TRBJ2-5, with D maybe TRBD2 (7 bases). CDR3 size: 13 residues. V gave up 5 bases and J gave up 4 bases, with 11 bases separating them. Looked up from germline, CDR1 is MDHEN and CDR2 is SYDVKM. The CDR3 region is CASSQGGGETQYF. The CDR3 DNA sequence: TGTGCCAGCAGTCAGGGAGGGGGAGAGACCCAGTACTTC.

The V and J genes are TRBV3-1 and TRBJ2-1, with D possibly matching TRBD2 (6 bases). This CDR3 contains 14 residues. Germline CDR1 is LGHDT and CDR2 is YNNKEL (reference sequence). Trimming stripped 4 bases from V and 1 base from J, with 8 bases between. The CDR3 DNA follows: TGTGCCAGCAGCCGGAGGGAATCCTACAATGAGCAGTTCTTC. This gives the protein CASSRRESYNEQFF.

The chain recombines TRBV5-1 with TRBJ1-1, with 7 bases fitting TRBD1. The CDR3 spans 15 residues. The germline V gene has CDR1 SGHRS and CDR2 YFSETQ. V lost 4 bases, J lost 0 bases, and 6 bases stayed unmatched. The CDR3 loop reads CASSMGQPMNTEAFF. The CDR3 DNA sequence: TGCGCCAGCAGCATGGGACAGCCCATGAACACTGAAGCTTTCTTT.

The V and J genes are TRBV5-6 and TRBJ2-3; TRBD2 is a possible D gene (6 bases). This CDR3 has 18 amino acids. Germline CDR1 and CDR2: SGHDT and YYEEEE. Trimming cost V 2 bases and J 5 bases, with 24 bases left between them. The CDR3 reads CASSFGDAREDPLDTQYF. The DNA for the CDR3 is TGTGCCAGCAGCTTTGGGGACGCAAGGGAGGACCCTTTAGATACGCAGTATTTT.

The chain links TRBV9 to TRBJ2-5, with 9 positions matching TRBD1. The CDR3 runs 17 residues. The germline V gene encodes CDR1 SGDLS and CDR2 YYNGEE. V lost 2 bases, J lost 4 bases, and 12 bases stayed unmatched. The CDR3 nucleotides are TGTGCCAGCAGCGTGGGAAAGGGACAGGGATTGTCAGAGACCCAGTACTTC. This codes for CASSVGKGQGLSETQYF.

The chain joins TRBV3-1 to TRBJ2-1, with D uncertain. The CDR3 is 13 residues long. Trimming removed 3 bases from V and 7 bases from J, with 10 bases in between. Germline-derived CDR1 and CDR2 are LGHDT and YNNKEL (reference sequence). The CDR3 DNA reads as TGTGCCAGCAGCCACGATCGGGCAAATGAGCAGTTCTTC. Encoded protein: CASSHDRANEQFF.

This clonotype showed up just once. The chain joins TRBV19 to TRBJ1-1; no clear D. V dropped 7 bases and J dropped 4 bases, with 13 bases sitting between them. Germline V CDR1 and CDR2: LNHDA, SQIVND (reference sequence). The CDR3 is 13 amino acids. The CDR3, as DNA: TGTGCCAGTAAGTGGGGTCTAGGCACTGAAGCTTTCTTT. Amino acid sequence: CASKWGLGTEAFF.

The chain uses TRBV6-1 and TRBJ2-2, with TRBD1 matching 8 bases. CDR1 and CDR2 (germline): MNHNS, SASEGT. CDR3 length: 15 residues. With V trimmed by 10 bases and J by 4 bases, 11 bases remained unmatched. The chain's CDR3 is CATLPGQVSTGELFF. Here the CDR3 DNA reads TGTGCCACCCTCCCGGGACAGGTCAGCACCGGGGAGCTGTTTTTT.

V and J are TRBV7-9 and TRBJ2-1; maybe TRBD1 (6 bases). Per germline, CDR1 SEHNR and CDR2 FQNEAQ (reference sequence). The CDR3 is 16 amino acids. The V gene lost 6 bases and the J gene lost 2 bases, with 17 bases spanning the gap. Here the CDR3 reads CASSHPSDRTYNEQFF. The CDR3 coding sequence is TGTGCCAGCAGTCATCCGTCTGACAGGACCTACAATGAGCAGTTCTTC.

The V and J genes are TRBV23-1 and TRBJ2-3; D is unclear. TRBV23-1 is marked as an open reading frame, function uncertain. The ends were cut back, 5 bases at V and 2 bases at J, with 5 bases in the middle. The CDR3 contains 12 residues. CDR3 loop: CASSKDTDTQYF. As DNA, the CDR3 is TGCGCCAGCAGTAAAGACACAGATACGCAGTATTTT.

The V call is TRBV29-1, the J call TRBJ1-4; the D gene is possibly TRBD1 (5 bases). The CDR3 consists of 12 residues. Germline V gene lookup returns CDR1 SQVTM and CDR2 ANQGSEA. V was cut by 3 bases and J by 12 bases, with 14 bases left in between. CDR3 DNA: TGCAGCGTTGATGCAGGGTTCCGGGAACTGTTTTTT. It specifies CSVDAGFRELFF. Full variable domain (remainder filled in from reference TRBV29-1 and TRBJ1-4): SAVISQKPSRDICQRGTSLTIQCQVDSQVTMMFWYRQQPGQSLTLIATANQGSEATYESGFVIDKFPISRPNLTFSTLTVSNMSPEDSSIYLCSVDAGFRELFFGSGTQLSVL.

The chain joins TRBV20-1 to TRBJ1-5; D unclear. The CDR3 is 16 residues long. CDR1 and CDR2 from the germline V gene are DFQATT and SNEGSKA (reference sequence). The V end lost 1 base, the J end lost 5 bases, and 18 bases lay between the germline ends. CDR3 region: CSARVFGQPPDQPQHF. The DNA for the CDR3 is TGCAGTGCTAGAGTTTTCGGGCAGCCCCCAGATCAGCCCCAGCATTTT.